This T cell receptor beta chain comes out of a study of blood T cell repertoires in COVID-19. Whole-study context: COVID-19 samples collected from the United States, Italy and Spain covered acute and convalescent phases. PBMCs, B-cell-depleted T cells, or T cells were the source of the cDNA or gDNA that made up the material.

The CDR3 is made up of 13 amino acids. Germline V lookup: CDR1 MNHEY, CDR2 SVGAGI. The ends were cut back, 2 bases at V and 3 bases at J, with 7 bases in the middle. In the original workflow: Researchers report that nucleated cell counts were estimated from reference gene primer amplification. Here immunoSEQ multiplex PCR was the method, and the copy in TCRdb shows in-frame clones only, minus some. V and J calls and clone size come straight from that table; D and trimming were deduced from the DNA. The table lists around 54,000 clones, 90% of them singletons, with 8.4% in the top ten. The V and J genes are TRBV6-5 and TRBJ1-1; D unclear. The source is a woman between 35 and 50 years old with active COVID-19. Sequenced sample: peripheral blood. CDR3 loop: CASSYPGYTEAFF. DNA for the CDR3: TGTGCCAGCAGTTACCCGGGGTACACTGAAGCTTTCTTT.